A selection of T cell receptor beta chains follows, all from one sample in a study of identical twins. TCRdb used MiXCR to reprocess the 5' RACE reads, holding one entry per CDR3 protein. The table has nearly 650,000 distinct CDR3 sequences, under 8.5% seen once; the top ten hold 1.6%. The sample also formed part of further work on yellow fever vaccine responses in identical twins.

Material for sequencing was PBMCs. These receptors came from a woman aged 18-29 years in good health. Both conserved end residues are part of each CDR3. D genes are given only for firm matches. The size field is filled for only some rows; it gives once, few, many or a size class.

j_gene: TRBJ1-1; v_gene: TRBV27; d_gene: .; abundance: .; CDR3nt: TGTGCCAGCGCCCGGGGGAACACTGAAGCTTTCTTT; CDR3aa: CASARGNTEAFF
j_gene: TRBJ2-1; v_gene: TRBV29-1; d_gene: TRBD2; abundance: many; CDR3nt: TGCAGCGTGGGGGGGACTAGCGAATACAATGAGCAGTTCTTC; CDR3aa: CSVGGTSEYNEQFF
j_gene: TRBJ2-7; v_gene: TRBV5-1; d_gene: .; abundance: .; CDR3nt: TGCGCCAGCAGCTTGGACGGGCGGGGCGGGTACGAGCAGTACTTC; CDR3aa: CASSLDGRGGYEQYF
j_gene: TRBJ2-1; v_gene: TRBV12-3/TRBV12-4; d_gene: TRBD2; abundance: .; CDR3nt: TGTGCCAGCAGTTTGGGACTAGCGGGAGGCTCCCATGAGCAGTTCTTC; CDR3aa: CASSLGLAGGSHEQFF
j_gene: TRBJ1-5; v_gene: TRBV12-3/TRBV12-4; d_gene: TRBD1; abundance: few; CDR3nt: TGTGCCAGCAGTTTAACACCGACAGGGGGGGATCAGCCCCAGCATTTT; CDR3aa: CASSLTPTGGDQPQHF
j_gene: TRBJ2-1; v_gene: TRBV6-1; d_gene: .; abundance: many; CDR3nt: TGTGCCAGCAGGCCGGGACTTTTATACAATGAGCAGTTCTTC; CDR3aa: CASRPGLLYNEQFF
j_gene: TRBJ1-2; v_gene: TRBV4-1; d_gene: .; abundance: .; CDR3nt: TGCGCCAGCAGCCAAGGTTTGGGGGAACTCTATGGCTACACCTTC; CDR3aa: CASSQGLGELYGYTF
j_gene: TRBJ2-1; v_gene: TRBV12-3/TRBV12-4; d_gene: TRBD1; abundance: many; CDR3nt: TGTGCCAGCAGTTTCCAGGGGGCCTACAATGAGCAGTTCTTC; CDR3aa: CASSFQGAYNEQFF
j_gene: TRBJ2-5; v_gene: TRBV5-1; d_gene: .; abundance: many; CDR3nt: TGCGCCAGCAGCTTGACAGGGGGGGACATTGAGACCCAGTACTTC; CDR3aa: CASSLTGGDIETQYF
j_gene: TRBJ2-1; v_gene: TRBV28; d_gene: .; abundance: .; CDR3nt: TGTGCCAGCAGTACATCCGGGACCGAGAAGTACAATGAGCAGTTCTTC; CDR3aa: CASSTSGTEKYNEQFF
j_gene: TRBJ1-1; v_gene: TRBV11-2; d_gene: TRBD1; abundance: few; CDR3nt: TGTGCCAGCAGCATTACAGGGGGTTCGATCGCTTTCTTT; CDR3aa: CASSITGGSIAFF
j_gene: TRBJ1-1; v_gene: TRBV2; d_gene: .; abundance: many; CDR3nt: TGTGCCAGCAAAGGGCAGATTAACACTGAAGCTTTCTTT; CDR3aa: CASKGQINTEAFF
j_gene: TRBJ2-2; v_gene: TRBV6-4; d_gene: .; abundance: .; CDR3nt: TGTGCCAGCAGTGCAGGACTCTCTGGGGAGCTGTTTTTT; CDR3aa: CASSAGLSGELFF
j_gene: TRBJ2-7; v_gene: TRBV12-3/TRBV12-4; d_gene: TRBD2; abundance: few; CDR3nt: TGTGCCAGCAGCCGACTAGCGGGTATGTCCGAGCAGTACTTC; CDR3aa: CASSRLAGMSEQYF
j_gene: TRBJ2-3; v_gene: TRBV29-1; d_gene: .; abundance: many; CDR3nt: TGCAGCGTTCAAGGAGTCGGGTCCCACACAGATACGCAGTATTTT; CDR3aa: CSVQGVGSHTDTQYF
j_gene: TRBJ1-1; v_gene: TRBV12-3/TRBV12-4; d_gene: .; abundance: many; CDR3nt: TGTGCCAGCAGTTGGGTGTTCCTGAGCACTGAAGCTTTCTTT; CDR3aa: CASSWVFLSTEAFF
j_gene: TRBJ1-4; v_gene: TRBV5-1; d_gene: .; abundance: .; CDR3nt: TGCGCCAGCAGCTTGGGACAGGTCAGGGAAAAACTGTTTTTT; CDR3aa: CASSLGQVREKLFF
j_gene: TRBJ2-3; v_gene: TRBV5-1; d_gene: .; abundance: few; CDR3nt: TGCGCCAGCAGCTCGGGACCCCGTCGAAGCACAGATACGCAGTATTTT; CDR3aa: CASSSGPRRSTDTQYF
j_gene: TRBJ1-1; v_gene: TRBV20-1; d_gene: TRBD1; abundance: .; CDR3nt: TGCAGTGCTAGAGATTCCGGGACAGTGAACACTGAAGCTTTCTTT; CDR3aa: CSARDSGTVNTEAFF
j_gene: TRBJ2-3; v_gene: TRBV20-1; d_gene: .; abundance: .; CDR3nt: TGCAGTGCGGCTAAGGGGGGTGCGCAGTATTTT; CDR3aa: CSAAKGGAQYF
j_gene: TRBJ2-1; v_gene: TRBV10-1; d_gene: TRBD2; abundance: few; CDR3nt: TGCGCCAGCAGGGCTAGCGGGGCTAACAATGAGCAGTTCTTC; CDR3aa: CASRASGANNEQFF
j_gene: TRBJ2-5; v_gene: TRBV5-1; d_gene: .; abundance: .; CDR3nt: TGCGCCAGCAGCTTAAGGTTGAAAGAGGGGGGCAAAGAGACCCAGTACTTC; CDR3aa: CASSLRLKEGGKETQYF
j_gene: TRBJ2-1; v_gene: TRBV2; d_gene: .; abundance: .; CDR3nt: TGTGCCAGCAGTGTCCTCGACGGGGGAAGCTCCTACAATGAGCAGTTCTTC; CDR3aa: CASSVLDGGSSYNEQFF
j_gene: TRBJ1-1; v_gene: TRBV7-8; d_gene: .; abundance: many; CDR3nt: TGTGCCAGCAGCCCTGGCGGACACACTGAAGCTTTCTTT; CDR3aa: CASSPGGHTEAFF
j_gene: TRBJ2-3; v_gene: TRBV7-9; d_gene: .; abundance: few; CDR3nt: TGTGCCAGCAGCCCCCCGGGGAGTAGTACTGATACGCAGTATTTT; CDR3aa: CASSPPGSSTDTQYF
j_gene: TRBJ2-1; v_gene: TRBV6-4; d_gene: .; abundance: .; CDR3nt: TGTGCCAGCAGTGACGGGCAGGGGACCGGCAATGAGCAGTTCTTC; CDR3aa: CASSDGQGTGNEQFF
j_gene: TRBJ2-7; v_gene: TRBV24-1; d_gene: TRBD1; abundance: .; CDR3nt: TGTGCCACCAGTGATGGGGGACAGCCCGTCTACGAGCAGTACTTC; CDR3aa: CATSDGGQPVYEQYF
j_gene: TRBJ1-5; v_gene: TRBV16; d_gene: .; abundance: many; CDR3nt: TGTGCCAGCAGCCGACCGGATCAGCCCCAGCATTTT; CDR3aa: CASSRPDQPQHF
j_gene: TRBJ2-7; v_gene: TRBV7-3; d_gene: .; abundance: .; CDR3nt: TGTGCCAGCAGCCGGGACCCGGCCTACGAGCAGTACTTC; CDR3aa: CASSRDPAYEQYF
j_gene: TRBJ2-1; v_gene: TRBV7-9; d_gene: .; abundance: few; CDR3nt: TGTGCCAGCAGCCCCGGACAGAGTCGCTCCTACAATGAGCAGTTCTTC; CDR3aa: CASSPGQSRSYNEQFF
j_gene: TRBJ2-2; v_gene: TRBV10-3; d_gene: .; abundance: many; CDR3nt: TGTGCCATCAGTGGATCCGGGAACTCGAACACCGGGGAGCTGTTTTTT; CDR3aa: CAISGSGNSNTGELFF
j_gene: TRBJ1-1; v_gene: TRBV12-3/TRBV12-4; d_gene: TRBD1; abundance: .; CDR3nt: TGTGCCAGAGGGGCCTACAGGGGATCCACTGAAGCTTTCTTT; CDR3aa: CARGAYRGSTEAFF
j_gene: TRBJ2-7; v_gene: TRBV28; d_gene: TRBD1; abundance: .; CDR3nt: TGTGCCAGCACCCTACAGGGGGCGCGGTACGAGCAGTACTTC; CDR3aa: CASTLQGARYEQYF
j_gene: TRBJ2-1; v_gene: TRBV24-1; d_gene: TRBD1; abundance: many; CDR3nt: TGTGCCACCAGTGATTTGTCGCCGAACCGGGACAGAAATTACAATGAGCAGTTCTTC; CDR3aa: CATSDLSPNRDRNYNEQFF
j_gene: TRBJ1-5; v_gene: TRBV12-3/TRBV12-4; d_gene: TRBD1; abundance: few; CDR3nt: TGTGCCAGCAGTTTAGGGGAAGGACAGGCGTCGCATTTT; CDR3aa: CASSLGEGQASHF
j_gene: TRBJ2-6; v_gene: TRBV11-2; d_gene: TRBD1; abundance: few; CDR3nt: TGTGCCAGCAGCTTAATCAGCACAGGGGGCGATTCTGGGGCCAACGTCCTGACTTTC; CDR3aa: CASSLISTGGDSGANVLTF
j_gene: TRBJ2-2; v_gene: TRBV20-1; d_gene: .; abundance: many; CDR3nt: TGCAGTGCTAGAGTGAACGGCGGGGAGCTGTTTTTT; CDR3aa: CSARVNGGELFF
j_gene: TRBJ1-5; v_gene: TRBV20-1; d_gene: .; abundance: .; CDR3nt: TGCAGTGCTAGAGATAGAGGACAGAATAGGCTCCTCAATCAGCCCCAGCATTTT; CDR3aa: CSARDRGQNRLLNQPQHF